This TCR beta chain was captured in a study of cytomegalovirus exposure and HLA in healthy donors. Findings and limits, study-wide: Prior analysis indicated that the majority of TCR beta V segments exhibited productivity approximately 90% or approximately 30% of the time. Most subjects' HLA-A and HLA-B alleles were reportedly predicted from TCR beta sequences. Rare sequences made up most TCRs, while some public TCRs were found in many donors.

CDR1 is SGHTA, CDR2 FQGTGA, per germline. V dropped 5 bases and J dropped 6 bases, with 16 bases sitting between them. The CDR3 has 15 amino acids. The PCR made use of 60 Vbeta and 13 Jbeta primers. Here immunoSEQ multiplex PCR was the method, and the copy in TCRdb shows in-frame clones only, minus some. The sample shows more than 200,000 clones, over 65% of them seen only once. On this clone: Antigen unknown.

Specimen: PBMCs. The gene calls are TRBV7-3 and TRBJ2-2; D might be TRBD2 (5 bases). This TCR was sampled from a man aged 40-55 years in good health and CMV-seronegative. This CDR3 reads CASSPKVRGPGELFF. The CDR3, as DNA: TGTGCCAGCAGCCCCAAGGTCCGAGGGCCCGGGGAGCTGTTTTTT.